This T cell receptor (beta chain) was sequenced in a study of T-cell reconstitution after alpha-beta-depleted transplantation in children. Whole-study findings and limits: By about two months after transplant, alpha-beta T cells reportedly arose from several hundred graft clones that had expanded. T-cell counts and diversity at one year following transplant were attributed mainly to newly produced T cells.

Unmatched junction bases numbered 7, after V lost 5 bases and J lost 4 bases. There are 16 residues in the CDR3. Germline V gene lookup returns CDR1 LNHDA and CDR2 SQIVND (reference sequence). This clonotype was observed a handful of times. The antigen remains unidentified. Unique molecular identifiers were incorporated when the TCRbeta library was constructed. From the PCR reads, TCRdb called clonotypes with MiXCR, one entry per CDR3 protein. The sample yields about 980,000 distinct CDR3 sequences, about 26% seen once. This receptor was taken from a boy under two years old who had a stem cell transplant for SCID, so the T cells may come from the graft donor. The source material was PBMCs, mostly from graft donor cells, sampled 360 days after TCRalphabeta/CD19-depleted stem cell transplant. This chain links TRBV19 with TRBJ2-1, with 11 bases matching TRBD1. The CDR3 sequence: CASSRSRDRGYNEQFF. Written as DNA, the CDR3 is TGTGCCAGTAGTCGATCCCGGGACAGGGGGTACAATGAGCAGTTCTTC.